The clone carrying this T cell receptor beta chain has ten or more counts. The antigen is undetermined. For naive CD8 T cells, sorting used the CD8+CD4-CCR7+CD45RA+ phenotype. This record comes from a study of molecular identifiers for immune sequencing clone quantification. Both previously described methods and listed TCR primers were employed to make bulk TCR libraries. TCRdb used MiXCR to reprocess the PCR reads, holding one entry per CDR3 protein. The sample carries around 480,000 distinct CDR3 sequences, 25% recorded once. Study conclusions and caveats: Spiked TCR RNA from one Jurkat cell reportedly showed up when mixed among more than 900,000 naive cells. Clones exceeding 20 RNA copies carried over 99% of effector molecules but under 1% of naive-cell molecules.

What was sequenced was naive CD8+ T cells from blood, with Jurkat cell RNA spiked in. The sample's subset: FACS-sorted CD8+CD4-CCR7+CD45RA+ naive T cells. This TCR derives from a human donor in good health. Some libraries in this study had Jurkat cell RNA spiked in.

This CDR3 is CASSLSDGYTF. DNA for the CDR3: TGTGCCAGCAGTTTAAGCGATGGCTACACCTTC. This chain uses TRBV28 with TRBJ1-2; D gene ambiguous. CDR1 is MDHEN, CDR2 SYDVKM, per germline. V was trimmed by 2 bases and J by 6 bases, leaving 4 bases between them. The CDR3 extends over 11 amino acids.